These T cell receptor beta chains were read from a single sample in a study of blood T cell repertoires in COVID-19. Some clones are missing from TCRdb's copy, which holds only in-frame ones; the method was immunoSEQ multiplex PCR. The sample yields 200,000 to 250,000 clones, about 88% seen once. What was sequenced was PBMCs or T cells enriched from blood (not recorded which). Source of these receptors: a woman aged 45-59 years who had recovered from COVID-19. Each CDR3 is given without its conserved first and last residue.

V,J,CDR3
TRBV18,TRBJ2-5,ASSPIAGLQETQY
TRBV5-1,TRBJ1-1,ASSWGRQGTEAF
TRBV3-1/TRBV3-2,TRBJ2-1,ASTEGSGRADEQF
TRBV12-3/TRBV12-4,TRBJ1-2,ASSLTGDGYT
TRBV3-1/TRBV3-2,TRBJ2-7,ASSQLGEQY
TRBV28,TRBJ2-7,ASSLEATSLSYEQY
TRBV28,TRBJ2-7,ASSLRGSPYEQY
TRBV5-4,TRBJ2-7,ASSFFYRTGSEYEQY
TRBV7-2,TRBJ2-5,ASSLIAGAVETQY
TRBV6-4,TRBJ2-4,ASSDSGWSRTGLAKNIQY
TRBV9,TRBJ1-2,ASSPGVTGDGYT
TRBV7-2,TRBJ1-2,ASSLGGRTRSGYT
TRBV9,TRBJ2-4,ASSVEGQLGIQY
TRBV5-1,TRBJ2-4,ASRGEYRGYIQY
TRBV2,TRBJ1-5,ASSVGGGSNQPQH
TRBV7-2,TRBJ2-1,ASSPDRGLDNEQF
TRBV19,TRBJ2-7,ASSNRGADEQY
TRBV19,TRBJ2-2,ASSMGLAGGKSGELF
TRBV4-3,TRBJ2-2,ASSYGRAGRTGELF
TRBV6-5,TRBJ1-2,ASSFTPGHNYGYT
TRBV3-1/TRBV3-2,TRBJ2-7,ASSQLTSGYSYEQY
TRBV2,TRBJ1-1,ASNYAEGATEAF
TRBV10-2,TRBJ1-1,ASSAPGVETEAF
TRBV28,TRBJ1-1,ASSDRGLNTEAF
TRBV5-6,TRBJ2-3,ASSPTRNGRRDTQY
TRBV9,TRBJ2-2,ASTGKDTGELF
TRBV16,TRBJ2-1,ASSPTGSYNEQF
TRBV3-1/TRBV3-2,TRBJ2-1,ASCSRGGGRDNEQF
TRBV6-1,TRBJ2-6,ASSEWRAGANVLT
TRBV27,TRBJ2-1,ASSLSKWVGAGNEQF
TRBV7-9,TRBJ1-2,ASSLGGGGYT
TRBV28,TRBJ2-7,ASSSRRDEQY
TRBV27,TRBJ1-6,ASSLSEYGGHSPLH
TRBV27,TRBJ1-1,ASSKQGSNTEAF
TRBV6-5,TRBJ2-7,ASKKGQGNEQY
TRBV18,TRBJ1-1,ASSPGNSEGAF
TRBV3-1/TRBV3-2,TRBJ2-7,ASSLSSGTYEQY
TRBV6-5,TRBJ2-7,ASRMGTGSSYEQY
TRBV18,TRBJ1-1,ASSPRTENTEAF
TRBV4-1,TRBJ2-1,ASSQELRNYNEQF
TRBV6-5,TRBJ2-7,ASSPRTGSSYEQY
TRBV21-1,TRBJ2-1,ASRIGVASYNEQF
TRBV5-1,TRBJ2-6,ASSSPGTVGSGANVLT
TRBV18,TRBJ2-1,ASSPWTSGITLPNEQF
TRBV5-1,TRBJ1-1,ASTQSAGLDTEAF
TRBV3-1/TRBV3-2,TRBJ1-2,ASSPTKGQQGYGYT
TRBV1,TRBJ1-1,TSIPRAHGTEAF
TRBV15,TRBJ1-4,ATSGTGGIPNEKLF
TRBV5-1,TRBJ1-1,ASSRQGGGTEAF
TRBV27,TRBJ1-5,ASSLAFGGGTQPQH
TRBV6-5,TRBJ1-2,ASSRTVILNYGYT
TRBV11-2,TRBJ2-1,ASSPGSGRANEQF
TRBV7-6,TRBJ2-2,ASSLAETGELF
TRBV28,TRBJ2-1,ASSLDSGTYNEQF
TRBV5-6,TRBJ1-2,ASSMMDRAYYGYT
TRBV7-2,TRBJ2-2,ASSLAPSGVTGELF
TRBV6-1,TRBJ2-7,ASSESPVSYEQY
TRBV18,TRBJ2-6,ASLGSSGANVLT
TRBV20-1,TRBJ2-3,SASLAGVDTQY
TRBV7-8,TRBJ2-1,ASSLDGLEGNEQF